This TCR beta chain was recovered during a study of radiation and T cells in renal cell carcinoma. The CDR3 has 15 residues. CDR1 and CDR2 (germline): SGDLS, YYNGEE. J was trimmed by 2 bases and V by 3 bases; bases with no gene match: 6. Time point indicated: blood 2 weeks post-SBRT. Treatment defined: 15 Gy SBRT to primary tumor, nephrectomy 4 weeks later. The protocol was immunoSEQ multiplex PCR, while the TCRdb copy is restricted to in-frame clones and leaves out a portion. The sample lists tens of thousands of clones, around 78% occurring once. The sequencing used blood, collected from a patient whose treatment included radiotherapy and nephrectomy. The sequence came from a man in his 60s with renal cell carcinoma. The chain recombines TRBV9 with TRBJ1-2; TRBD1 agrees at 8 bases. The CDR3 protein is CASSDTGGVNYGYTF. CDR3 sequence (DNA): TGTGCCAGCAGCGACACAGGGGGGGTAAACTATGGCTACACCTTC.